This T cell receptor beta chain was sequenced during a study of blood T cell repertoires in COVID-19 (dated by TCRdb to about 2020). The study in broad terms: Collaborator samples came from the United States, Italy and Spain and covered acute and convalescent phases of COVID-19. The prospective study material was composed of cDNA or gDNA derived from T cells, B-cell-depleted T cells, or PBMCs. Deeply sampled blood TCRbeta repertoires from subjects exposed to, actively infected with, or recovered from COVID-19 were included in the dataset. The repertoires were made available in a free public database intended to serve as a resource for research on the immune response to SARS-CoV-2. The samples were drawn from the first 160 participants of the ongoing ImmuneRACE study and from 1,254 subjects provided by 6 global collaborators. Sample metadata almost always included a de-identified subject ID, COVID-19 status, age in years and sex. Where HLA class I and class II types were available, the types were taken from metadata supplied by the sample provider, not from assay-based typing. The full study reports these points: Clinical and demographic metadata were provided uncurated, with the amount varying by source and participant.

The immunoSEQ Assay, a bias-controlled multiplex PCR, was used to amplify TCRbeta CDR3 regions from genomic DNA. Regarding the original processing steps: The number of nucleated cells in each sample was estimated from the amplification of reference gene primers within the assay. Sequence reads were collapsed and filtered to measure the absolute abundance of every unique TCRbeta CDR3 rearrangement. For each sample, productive Simpson clonality was calculated as the square root of Simpson's diversity index over productive rearrangements. The table was pulled from immuneACCESS by TCRdb, which kept in-frame rearrangements only. Such tables lose some clones; where checked, under half of the loss comes from unresolved V genes, and the rest has no known cause. Clone size and the V and J calls come from that table; the DNA yielded D and trimming. In this sample the table shows about 140,000 clones, roughly 89% of which occur a single time. The ten largest clonotypes hold 8.9% of the sample.

At one collaborating source in Seattle, patients were enrolled during active infection and were followed longitudinally through the course of disease. The collaborating institutions used their own protocols to collect whole blood in K2EDTA tubes. Collaborator samples were shipped for TCRbeta analysis as frozen whole blood, isolated PBMCs, or DNA extracted from either sample type. Concerning this clone itself: Its specific antigen is unknown. One base away there is no much larger clone; base qualities are not given.

According to the germline V gene, CDR1 reads MDHEN and CDR2 reads SYDVKM. The germline V end is reduced by 6 bases and the J end by 8 bases; junction bases left unmatched: 9. Reading from cysteine to phenylalanine, the CDR3 counts 13 amino acids. The entry retains the CDR3 DNA only, 39 bases that are in frame from base 1. The sequenced sample was peripheral blood. The V gene is TRBV28 and the J gene is TRBJ1-2, with TRBD1 identical over 7 junction bases. The TCR sequence derives from a man aged 25-45 years with COVID-19, enrolled during active disease. The sequenced DNA is TGTGCCAGCAGAAGCTCAGGGGGAGGCGGCTACACCTTC. This yields the protein CASRSSGGGGYTF.